Detailed here is one TCR beta chain. Its antigen is still unknown. Both 60 Vbeta primers and 13 Jbeta primers went into the PCR. Repertoires were generated with immunoSEQ multiplex PCR, while TCRdb's copy carries only in-frame clones and drops some. The sample comprises 99,000 or so clones, approximately 80% of which are singletons, and around 3% rests with the top ten. The data were taken from a study of cytomegalovirus exposure and HLA in healthy donors. Notes on the study in general: Fewer N-insertions than the roughly 630-donor mean were reportedly shown by an Asian-associated ancestry cluster in a later analysis.

The source of this sequence is a male donor in good health and CMV-seropositive. Sequenced: PBMCs.

The CDR3 region is CASSTLAGGSTGELFF. The CDR3 coding sequence is TGTGCCAGCAGCACCCTAGCGGGGGGGTCAACCGGGGAGCTGTTTTTT. The chain employs TRBV13 and TRBJ2-2; 12 bases fit TRBD2. CDR3 length: 16 residues. Germline CDR1 reads PRHDT; CDR2 reads FYEKMQ (reference sequence). Losses at the gene ends were 5 bases for V and 5 bases for J; bases not matched to a gene: 6.